What follows is one T cell receptor (beta chain) and its context. From the RT-PCR reads, TCRdb called clonotypes with MiXCR, one entry per CDR3 protein. The table has about 960,000 distinct CDR3 sequences, approximately 19% seen once. The sample is drawn from a study of patients and donors after allogeneic stem cell transplantation. Sequencing was performed on blood, either unsorted or a sorted T cell fraction (not recorded which). The receptor comes from a human donor who was either an allogeneic HSCT recipient or a stem cell or donor lymphocyte infusion donor (not recorded which). It is not recorded whose cells these are; they may come from a transplant donor.

CDR3 in DNA: TGTGCCACCAGCAGGGGTTTCTCCCAAGAGACCCAGTACTTC. It yields the protein CATSRGFSQETQYF. The gene calls are TRBV15 and TRBJ2-5; D remains ambiguous. Germline V gives CDR1 LNHNV, CDR2 YYDKDF (reference sequence). V was shortened by 3 bases and J by 1 base, with 9 bases between the two germline ends. CDR3 length: 14 residues.